This T cell receptor beta chain came from a study of blood T cell repertoires in COVID-19. Germline V lookup: CDR1 MNHEY, CDR2 SMNVEV (reference sequence). J lost 6 bases, V lost 5 bases, and 7 bases had no gene match. The CDR3 is 14 amino acids. In the original processing: Counts of nucleated cells, estimated from reference gene primer amplification, were obtained. Some clones are missing from TCRdb's copy, which holds only in-frame ones; the method was immunoSEQ multiplex PCR. V and J calls and clone size are copied from that table; D and trimming were computed from the DNA. This table has about 210,000 clones, approximately 85% appearing once.

The source material was PBMCs or T cells enriched from blood (not recorded which). The chain is built from TRBV27 and TRBJ1-5, with 7 bases lining up with TRBD1. The clonotype originates from a man aged 40-49 years with acute COVID-19. CDR3 nucleotide sequence: TGTGCCAGCAGTAGACAGGGACCCTTTCAGCCCCAGCATTTT. It translates to CASSRQGPFQPQHF.